This TCR beta chain was sequenced for a study of cytomegalovirus exposure and HLA in healthy donors. This clone was detected once. The PCR used 60 Vbeta and 13 Jbeta primers. The assay was immunoSEQ multiplex PCR, and TCRdb's table has in-frame clones only and misses some. Of about 140,000 clones in the sample, over 60% were seen once. The CDR3 is 12 amino acids. The trim removed 6 bases at V and 9 bases at J, leaving 5 bases unmatched. Germline CDR1 MNHEY, CDR2 SMNVEV (reference sequence). What was sequenced was PBMCs. The V and J genes are TRBV27 and TRBJ2-1, with TRBD2 identical over 7 bases. This clonotype was obtained from a man aged 30 to 39 in good health and CMV-seronegative. The CDR3 reads CASRLAAGEQFF. For the CDR3, the DNA is TGTGCCAGCAGGCTAGCGGCTGGTGAGCAGTTCTTC.